The rows below give T cell receptor beta chains drawn from one sample of a study of cytomegalovirus exposure and HLA in healthy donors. The data were produced by immunoSEQ multiplex PCR, yet TCRdb's version contains in-frame clones alone and is incomplete. The table has a few hundred thousand clones, roughly 89% seen once. Sequencing used PBMCs. The source is a woman aged 18-35 years in good health and CMV-seronegative. CDR3s include the opening cysteine and the closing phenylalanine or tryptophan. Fields, in order: J gene, clone size, V gene, D gene, CDR3 DNA, CDR3 protein. The D gene is left open where the match is weak. For some rows the clone size is stated as once, few or many, or as a class when expanded; others skip it.

j_call: TRBJ1-4; clone_size: .; v_call: TRBV7-2; d_call: .; cdr3_nt: TGTGCCAGCAGCACCCGGGGGGCAACTAATGAAAAACTGTTTTTT; cdr3_aa: CASSTRGATNEKLFF
j_call: TRBJ2-3; clone_size: .; v_call: TRBV7-2; d_call: TRBD2; cdr3_nt: TGTGCCAGCAGCCTAACTAGCGGGAGTGGAGGTGATACGCAGTATTTT; cdr3_aa: CASSLTSGSGGDTQYF
j_call: TRBJ1-5; clone_size: .; v_call: TRBV27; d_call: TRBD1; cdr3_nt: TGTGCCAGCAGTTTACAGGGGGATCAGCCCCAGCATTTT; cdr3_aa: CASSLQGDQPQHF
j_call: TRBJ2-7; clone_size: few; v_call: TRBV19; d_call: .; cdr3_nt: TGTGCCAGTAGTGTTCCAGGGGCCCCCTCCTACGAGCAGTACTTC; cdr3_aa: CASSVPGAPSYEQYF
j_call: TRBJ2-3; clone_size: .; v_call: TRBV6-1; d_call: TRBD2; cdr3_nt: TGTGCCAGCAGCCGACTAGCGGGAGGGACAGATACGCAGTATTTT; cdr3_aa: CASSRLAGGTDTQYF
j_call: TRBJ2-7; clone_size: .; v_call: TRBV28; d_call: TRBD2; cdr3_nt: TGTGCCAGCAGCCTGGCCCCCGAAACTAGCGGGAGGGCCTACGAGCAGTACTTC; cdr3_aa: CASSLAPETSGRAYEQYF
j_call: TRBJ2-1; clone_size: .; v_call: TRBV9; d_call: .; cdr3_nt: TGTGCCAGCAGCTCCGTAGGGGGAGCCTACAATGAGCAGTTCTTC; cdr3_aa: CASSSVGGAYNEQFF
j_call: TRBJ2-7; clone_size: once; v_call: TRBV27; d_call: TRBD2; cdr3_nt: TGTGCCAGCAGTTTATCGTCCGCTAGCGGAGAGGCCTACGAGCAGTACTTC; cdr3_aa: CASSLSSASGEAYEQYF
j_call: TRBJ2-3; clone_size: .; v_call: TRBV11-2; d_call: TRBD2; cdr3_nt: TGTGCCAGCAGCTTAGTAGCGGGAGGGCCGGGGGATACGCAGTATTTT; cdr3_aa: CASSLVAGGPGDTQYF
j_call: TRBJ1-2; clone_size: .; v_call: TRBV6-5; d_call: .; cdr3_nt: TGTGCCAGCAGTTACTCGAGGACAGCCTATGGCTACACCTTC; cdr3_aa: CASSYSRTAYGYTF
j_call: TRBJ2-5; clone_size: .; v_call: TRBV6-5; d_call: .; cdr3_nt: TGTGCCAGCAGTTACGATCGGGAGACCCAGTACTTC; cdr3_aa: CASSYDRETQYF
j_call: TRBJ2-3; clone_size: .; v_call: TRBV6-1; d_call: .; cdr3_nt: TGTGCCAGCAGTGAAGGGTATTCGGGCACAGATACGCAGTATTTT; cdr3_aa: CASSEGYSGTDTQYF
j_call: TRBJ1-1; clone_size: .; v_call: TRBV4-1; d_call: .; cdr3_nt: TGCGCCAGCAGCTTCGATCCGGCCACTACTTTCTTT; cdr3_aa: CASSFDPATTFF
j_call: TRBJ2-5; clone_size: .; v_call: TRBV4-1; d_call: TRBD2; cdr3_nt: TGCGCCAGCAGCCGTGAGCGGGAGGCACGAGAGACCCAGTACTTC; cdr3_aa: CASSREREARETQYF
j_call: TRBJ2-6; clone_size: .; v_call: TRBV27; d_call: .; cdr3_nt: TGTGCCAGCAGTTTGAAAACAGGAACCTCTGGGGCCAACGTCCTGACTTTC; cdr3_aa: CASSLKTGTSGANVLTF
j_call: TRBJ2-1; clone_size: .; v_call: TRBV6-5; d_call: TRBD2; cdr3_nt: TGTGCCTCCCGGGGGGTTTACAATGAGCAGTTCTTC; cdr3_aa: CASRGVYNEQFF
j_call: TRBJ2-7; clone_size: .; v_call: TRBV27; d_call: .; cdr3_nt: TGTGCCAGCAGTTCCTATGGAGGAGATACCTACGAGCAGTACTTC; cdr3_aa: CASSSYGGDTYEQYF
j_call: TRBJ1-1; clone_size: .; v_call: TRBV4-1; d_call: TRBD1; cdr3_nt: TGCGCCAGCAGTCAACGACAGGGGGCGGACACTGAAGCTTTCTTT; cdr3_aa: CASSQRQGADTEAFF
j_call: TRBJ2-7; clone_size: medium-sized; v_call: TRBV5-6; d_call: TRBD1; cdr3_nt: TGTGCCAGCAGCGGGTTAGGACAGGGGGCCTGGTACGAGCAGTACTTC; cdr3_aa: CASSGLGQGAWYEQYF